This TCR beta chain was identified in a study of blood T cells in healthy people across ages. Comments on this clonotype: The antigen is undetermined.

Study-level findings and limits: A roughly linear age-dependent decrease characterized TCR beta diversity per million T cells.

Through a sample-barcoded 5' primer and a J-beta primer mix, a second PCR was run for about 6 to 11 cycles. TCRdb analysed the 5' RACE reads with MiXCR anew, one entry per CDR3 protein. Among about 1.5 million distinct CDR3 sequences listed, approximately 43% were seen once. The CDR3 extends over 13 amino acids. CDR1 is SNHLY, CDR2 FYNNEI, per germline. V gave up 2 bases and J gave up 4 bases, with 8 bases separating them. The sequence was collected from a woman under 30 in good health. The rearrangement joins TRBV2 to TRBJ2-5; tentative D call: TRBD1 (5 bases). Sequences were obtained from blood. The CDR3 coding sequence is TGTGCCAGCAGTGAATACCAGGGAGAGACCCAGTACTTC. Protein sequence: CASSEYQGETQYF.